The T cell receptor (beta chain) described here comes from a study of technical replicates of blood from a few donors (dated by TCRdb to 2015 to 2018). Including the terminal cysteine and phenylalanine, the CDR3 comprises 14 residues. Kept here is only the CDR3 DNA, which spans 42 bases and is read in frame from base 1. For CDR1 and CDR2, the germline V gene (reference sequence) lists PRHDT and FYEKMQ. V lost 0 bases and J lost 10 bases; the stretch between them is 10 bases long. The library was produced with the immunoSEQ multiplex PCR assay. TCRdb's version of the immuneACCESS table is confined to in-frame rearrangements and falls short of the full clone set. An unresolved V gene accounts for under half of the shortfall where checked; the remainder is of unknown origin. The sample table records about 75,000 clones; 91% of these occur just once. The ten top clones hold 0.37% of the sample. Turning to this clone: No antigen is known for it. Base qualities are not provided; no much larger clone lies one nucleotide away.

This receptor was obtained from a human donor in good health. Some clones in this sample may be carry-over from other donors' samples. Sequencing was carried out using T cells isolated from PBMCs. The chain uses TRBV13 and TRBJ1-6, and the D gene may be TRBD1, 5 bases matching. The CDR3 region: CASSLGGVGSPLHF. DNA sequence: TGTGCCAGCAGCTTAGGAGGGGTCGGGTCACCCCTCCACTTT.